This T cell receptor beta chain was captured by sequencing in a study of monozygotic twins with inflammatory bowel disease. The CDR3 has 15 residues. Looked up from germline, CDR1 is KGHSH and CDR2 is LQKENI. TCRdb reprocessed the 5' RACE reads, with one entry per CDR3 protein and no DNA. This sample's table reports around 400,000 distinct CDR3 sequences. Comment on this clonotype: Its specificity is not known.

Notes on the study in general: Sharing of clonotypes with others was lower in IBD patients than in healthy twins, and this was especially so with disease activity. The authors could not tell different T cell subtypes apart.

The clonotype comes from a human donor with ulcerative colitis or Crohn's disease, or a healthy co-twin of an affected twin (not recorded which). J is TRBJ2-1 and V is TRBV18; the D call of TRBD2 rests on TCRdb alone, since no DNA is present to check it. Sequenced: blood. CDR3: CASSPTGLAGGISFF.